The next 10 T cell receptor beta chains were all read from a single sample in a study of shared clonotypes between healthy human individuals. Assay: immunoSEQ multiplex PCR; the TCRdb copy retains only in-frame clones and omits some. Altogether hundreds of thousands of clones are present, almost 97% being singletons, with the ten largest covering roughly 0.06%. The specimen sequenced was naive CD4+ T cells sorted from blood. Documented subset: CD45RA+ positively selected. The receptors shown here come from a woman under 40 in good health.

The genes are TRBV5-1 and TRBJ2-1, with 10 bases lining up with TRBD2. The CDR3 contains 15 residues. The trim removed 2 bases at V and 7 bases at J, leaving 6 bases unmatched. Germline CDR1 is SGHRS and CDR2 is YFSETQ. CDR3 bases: TGCGCCAGCAGCTTAGGTGGGACTAGCGAAAATGAGCAGTTCTTC. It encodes CASSLGGTSENEQFF.

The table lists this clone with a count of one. The CDR3 loop is CASSLTGYGYEQYF. The CDR3 DNA is TGTGCCAGCAGTCTAACAGGGTATGGTTACGAGCAGTACTTC. J is TRBJ2-7 and V is TRBV28, with D perhaps matching TRBD1 (6 bases). Germline CDR1 and CDR2: MDHEN and SYDVKM. The V end lost 5 bases, the J end lost 4 bases, and 15 bases lay between the germline ends. This CDR3 has 14 amino acids.

CDR3 sequence: CAIRSGMGSSYEQYF. For the CDR3, the DNA is TGTGCCATCAGGAGCGGAATGGGGAGCTCCTACGAGCAGTACTTC. The chain has TRBV10-3 and TRBJ2-7; TRBD2 is a possible D gene (5 bases). Trimming took 6 bases from V and 0 from J, leaving 15 bases between them. This CDR3 is built from 15 residues. In germline, CDR1 is ENHRY, CDR2 SYGVKD.

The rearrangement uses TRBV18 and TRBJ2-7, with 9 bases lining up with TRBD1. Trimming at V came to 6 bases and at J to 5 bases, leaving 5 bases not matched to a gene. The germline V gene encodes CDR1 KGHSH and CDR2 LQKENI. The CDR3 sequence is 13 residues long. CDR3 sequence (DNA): TGTGCCAGCTCGCGGACAGGGGTACACGAGCAGTACTTC. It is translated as CASSRTGVHEQYF.

The CDR3, as DNA: TGTGCCAGCAGCGCTGGACTAGATCGGATGTATGAGCAGTACTTC. Translated: CASSAGLDRMYEQYF. The chain is built from TRBV2 and TRBJ2-7; 7 positions match TRBD2. The length of the CDR3 is 15 residues. Losses at the gene ends were 6 bases for V and 7 bases for J; bases not matched to a gene: 15. Germline values: CDR1 SNHLY, CDR2 FYNNEI.

The CDR3 DNA reads TGTGCCAGTTCCGCTGTACAAGAGACCCAGTACTTC. Residues: CASSAVQETQYF. The chain couples TRBV19 to TRBJ2-5; D not certain. Trimming pared 8 bases from V and 2 bases from J, leaving 9 bases between. The CDR3 spans 12 residues. The germline V gene encodes CDR1 LNHDA and CDR2 SQIVND (reference sequence).

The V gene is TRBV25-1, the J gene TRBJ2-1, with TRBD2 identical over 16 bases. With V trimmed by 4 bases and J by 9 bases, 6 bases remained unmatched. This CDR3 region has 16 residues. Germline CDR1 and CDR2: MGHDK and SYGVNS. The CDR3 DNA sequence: TGTGCCAGCAGTGCGCCGGGACTAGCGGGAGGGCGTGAGCAGTTCTTC. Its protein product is CASSAPGLAGGREQFF.

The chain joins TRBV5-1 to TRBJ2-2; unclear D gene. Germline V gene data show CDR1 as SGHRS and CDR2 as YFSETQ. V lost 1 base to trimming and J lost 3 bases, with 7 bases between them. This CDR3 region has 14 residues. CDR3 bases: TGCGCCAGCAGCTTGAACGGTTACACCGGGGAGCTGTTTTTT. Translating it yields CASSLNGYTGELFF.

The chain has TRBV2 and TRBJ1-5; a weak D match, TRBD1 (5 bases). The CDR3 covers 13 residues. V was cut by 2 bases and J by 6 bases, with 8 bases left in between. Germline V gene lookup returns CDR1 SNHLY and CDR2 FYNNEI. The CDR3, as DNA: TGTGCCAGCAGTGAACAGGGCGGTCAGCCCCAGCATTTT. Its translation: CASSEQGGQPQHF.

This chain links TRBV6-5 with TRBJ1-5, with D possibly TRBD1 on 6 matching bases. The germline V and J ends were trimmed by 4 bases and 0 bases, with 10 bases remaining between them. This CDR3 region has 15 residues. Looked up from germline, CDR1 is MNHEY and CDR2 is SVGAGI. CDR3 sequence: CASSSVTGSNQPQHF. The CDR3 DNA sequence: TGTGCCAGCAGTTCCGTGACAGGTAGCAATCAGCCCCAGCATTTT.